The entry below describes one T cell receptor beta chain. The record originates from a study of T cell changes during pregnancy in multiple sclerosis. Using immunoSEQ multiplex PCR, the repertoire was profiled, and TCRdb retains in-frame clones only, with some absent. Of 50,000 to 60,000 clones in the sample, approximately 90% are singletons; the top ten hold approximately 0.4%. The sequence derives from a female donor with multiple sclerosis, enrolled in a pregnancy study. The sequences come from CD4+ T cells from peripheral blood mononuclear cells, collected in the third trimester of pregnancy.

The CDR3 loop is CASSRKTHTGTGELFF. The CDR3 DNA reads as TGCGCCAGCAGCCGAAAAACCCATACAGGGACCGGGGAGCTGTTTTTT. The gene calls are TRBV4-3 and TRBJ2-2; TRBD1 is a possible D gene (6 bases). The germline V and J ends were trimmed by 4 bases and 5 bases, with 17 bases remaining between them. Germline values: CDR1 LGHNA, CDR2 YSLEER. CDR3 length: 16 residues.